This T cell receptor (beta chain) is drawn from a study of cytomegalovirus exposure and HLA in healthy donors. Whole-study context: The platform used for the 120 or so validation repertoires matched that of the 666 first-cohort repertoires, a later analysis reported.

The CDR3 is 18 residues long. The V segment lost 1 base and the J segment 4 bases; nucleotides outside the gene matches: 14. CDR1 LGHNA and CDR2 YSLEER come from the germline V gene. Measured with immunoSEQ multiplex PCR; TCRdb has only the in-frame clones, and not every one. The sample lists approximately 270,000 clones, approximately 86% seen once, with roughly 1% in the top ten. This clone is a singleton in its sample. Its antigen is as yet unknown. Study results and limitations: The study found most TCR sequences rare, yet found some public TCRs in many donors. Altogether, 170 or so TCR beta chains were recorded as cytomegalovirus-associated.

The genes are TRBV4-3 and TRBJ2-3, with 7 bases aligning to TRBD2. This TCR came from a woman in her late teens or twenties in good health and CMV-seronegative. The specimen was PBMCs. Here the CDR3 reads CASSQGDIRTSNADTQYF. The CDR3 DNA is TGCGCCAGCAGCCAAGGGGATATCAGGACTAGTAATGCAGATACGCAGTATTTT.